This T cell receptor beta chain was recovered during a study of vaccination and CD4 T cells after COVID-19. Indicated treatment: approximately 11-day PBMC culture with coronavirus spike peptide pools or control peptides (ViraFEST assay). CDR3 length: 15 residues. The V gene end was trimmed by 6 bases and the J gene end by 8 bases; junction bases not matched to a gene: 5. The germline gives CDR1 SNHLY, CDR2 FYNNEI. This clonotype was seen a handful of times. Antigen: not known. The assay that was used to sequence DNA from cultured CD4+ T cells was the Oncomine TCR Beta short-read assay. One entry per CDR3 protein, called by TCRdb with MiXCR from the PCR reads. The repertoire has some 10,000 distinct CDR3 sequences, approximately 42% of them found once; the top ten carry over 20%.

Sample: CD4+ T cells from blood, cultured in vitro. This TCR was sampled from a human donor who had recovered from COVID-19. The chain links TRBV2 to TRBJ2-3; 16 nucleotides line up with TRBD2. The CDR3 nucleotides are TGTGCCAGCAGGGGACTAGCGGGGGGGATGGGTACGCAGTATTTT. This sequence encodes CASRGLAGGMGTQYF.